This T cell receptor (beta chain) stems from a study of T-cell reconstitution after alpha-beta-depleted transplantation in children. Study observations and caveats: Some patients owed their high day-60 TCRbeta diversity to surviving recipient T cells and thymic progenitors. Most T-cell counts and diversity one year after the transplant came from T cells that were newly produced. Several hundred expanded graft clones reportedly were the source of alpha-beta T cells about two months after transplant.

Library preparation (for TCRbeta) was performed with unique molecular identifiers. TCRdb used MiXCR to reprocess the PCR reads, holding one entry per CDR3 protein. In the table there are roughly 670,000 distinct CDR3 sequences, 13% of which are singletons. The CDR3 spans 14 residues. Per germline, CDR1 DFQATT and CDR2 SNEGSKA (reference sequence). J gave up 3 bases and V 3 bases, and 3 bases lay outside the gene matches. This clonotype occurred many times. Antigen unknown. This material consisted of PBMCs, taken before TCRalphabeta/CD19-depleted stem cell transplant. The clonotype originates from a girl aged 2-10 years with congenital amegakaryocytic thrombocytopenia, due to receive a stem cell transplant. The chain employs TRBV20-1 and TRBJ2-7; 12 positions match TRBD2. Here the CDR3 reads CSARASGRGYEQYF. DNA for the CDR3: TGCAGTGCTAGGGCTAGCGGGAGGGGCTACGAGCAGTACTTC.